This T cell receptor (beta chain) is drawn from a study of prognosis after radiotherapy for stage I lung cancer. Background on the study: Enrolled patients had stage I non-small cell lung cancer and entered the cohort between 2018 and early 2019.

Within the sample, this clonotype is medium-sized (0.01 to 0.1%). No antigen is known for it. Multiplex PCR, run in two rounds, amplified TCR beta CDR3 from genomic DNA. The first round of PCR was done with primers that matched each TRBV and TRBJ gene. TCRdb re-analysed the multiplex PCR reads in MiXCR, keeping a single row per CDR3 protein. In the table there are under 20,000 distinct CDR3 sequences, around 40% of which are singletons. Findings and limits, study-wide: Lower Shannon entropy values were found after stereotactic body radiation therapy in patients who developed distant metastases.

The V gene lost 1 base and the J gene lost 4 bases, with 12 bases spanning the gap. The CDR3 loop spans 15 amino acids. Per the germline V gene, CDR1 is SGHNT and CDR2 is YENEEA. The TCR comes from a donor aged 50 or older with non-small cell lung cancer. The input for sequencing was PBMCs, taken before or after stereotactic body radiation therapy (not recorded which). The chain recombines TRBV11-3 with TRBJ2-3; no clear D gene. The DNA of the CDR3 is TGTGCCAGCAGCTTAGGAGACTCTCGCGCAGATACGCAGTATTTT. Protein product: CASSLGDSRADTQYF.